Following are 13 T cell receptor beta chains from one sample sequenced in a study of cytomegalovirus exposure and HLA in healthy donors. TCRdb's table, derived via immunoSEQ multiplex PCR, lists solely in-frame clones and lacks some. The sample lists fewer than 200,000 clones; approximately 84% were seen once. The sample consisted of PBMCs. The receptors come from a woman aged 18 to 35 in good health and CMV-seropositive.

This chain uses TRBV7-9 with TRBJ2-1; 11 bases line up with TRBD2. This CDR3 is 14 amino acids long. CDR1 is SEHNR and CDR2 is FQNEAQ in the germline V gene (reference sequence). Trimming cost V 3 bases and J 8 bases; bases outside gene matches: 3. CDR3 region: CASSFLAGGDEQFF. The CDR3 region has the DNA TGTGCCAGCAGCTTCCTAGCGGGGGGCGATGAGCAGTTCTTC.

This chain links TRBV7-2 with TRBJ1-2; D perhaps matches TRBD1 (6 bases). The CDR3 has 14 amino acids. V gave up 5 bases and J gave up 6 bases, with 16 bases separating them. The germline V gene encodes CDR1 SGHTA and CDR2 FQGNSA. CDR3 residues: CASSLPNTGHGYTF. Here the CDR3 DNA reads TGTGCCAGCAGCCTACCAAATACAGGGCATGGCTACACCTTC.

This chain connects TRBV19 to TRBJ2-7, with TRBD2 matching 9 bases. This CDR3 is 14 amino acids long. CDR1 and CDR2 (germline): LNHDA, SQIVND (reference sequence). The V segment lost 3 bases and the J segment 2 bases; nucleotides outside the gene matches: 2. The chain's CDR3 is CASSMLAGPYEQYF. CDR3 coding DNA: TGTGCCAGTAGTATGCTAGCGGGGCCCTACGAGCAGTACTTC.

This rearrangement joins TRBV6-1 to TRBJ2-3; D may correspond to TRBD1 or TRBD2 (5 bases each). From germline, CDR1 is MNHNS and CDR2 SASEGT. The CDR3 loop spans 17 amino acids. V shed 4 bases and J shed 1 base, with 18 bases lying between them. DNA for the CDR3: TGTGCCAGCAGTGTAGCGTTTCCAGCCAGGGGCACAGATACGCAGTATTTT. This translates into CASSVAFPARGTDTQYF.

V is TRBV7-3 and J is TRBJ2-1; 9 bases map to TRBD1. Germline V gives CDR1 SGHTA, CDR2 FQGTGA. The CDR3 consists of 13 residues. The ends lost 5 bases at V and 6 bases at J; junction bases unmatched: 2. Written as DNA, the CDR3 is TGTGCCAGCAGCGACAGGGGGGTCAATGAGCAGTTCTTC. It is translated as CASSDRGVNEQFF. Using reference TRBV7-3 and TRBJ2-1 for the parts outside the CDR3, the full variable domain is GAGVSQTPSNKVTEKGKYVELRCDPISGHTALYWYRQSLGQGPEFLIYFQGTGAADDSGLPNDRFFAVRPEGSVSTLKIQRTERGDSAVYLCASSDRGVNEQFFGPGTRLTVL.

This rearrangement joins TRBV25-1 to TRBJ1-2, with D uncertain. The length of the CDR3 is 14 residues. Germline-derived CDR1 and CDR2 are MGHDK and SYGVNS. The V gene lost 3 bases and the J gene lost 6 bases, with 14 bases spanning the gap. The DNA of the CDR3 is TGTGCCAGCAGTGAGGCGGGCCAGGCAAATGGCTACACCTTC. Translation gives CASSEAGQANGYTF.

The V and J genes are TRBV5-6 and TRBJ1-3; TRBD1 matches 10 bases. CDR3 length equals 16 residues. The germline V gene encodes CDR1 SGHDT and CDR2 YYEEEE. The J segment lost 5 bases and the V segment lost 3 bases, leaving 8 bases of the junction unmatched. The CDR3 is CASSSYKTGGRNTIYF. The CDR3 nucleotides read TGTGCCAGCAGCTCTTACAAGACAGGGGGCAGAAACACCATATATTTT.

On this clone: The identical CDR3 is also encoded by other nucleotide sequences in the sample. The gene calls are TRBV27 and TRBJ1-1; 7 bases line up with TRBD1. The CDR3 runs to 14 residues. The junction had 7 bases not matched to a gene; V was cut back by 5 bases and J by 4 bases. The germline V gene encodes CDR1 MNHEY and CDR2 SMNVEV (reference sequence). DNA of the CDR3: TGTGCCAGCAGTCCCGGAACAGGGGTCACTGAAGCTTTCTTT. Its protein product is CASSPGTGVTEAFF.

This clone was detected a few times. The chain combines TRBV9 with TRBJ1-1; no definite D call. The CDR3 totals 13 residues. Germline V CDR1 and CDR2: SGDLS, YYNGEE. The V gene lost 0 bases and the J gene lost 3 bases, with 6 bases spanning the gap. This CDR3 reads CASSVGGYTEAFF. The CDR3 DNA reads as TGTGCCAGCAGCGTAGGAGGGTACACTGAAGCTTTCTTT.

The chain links TRBV19 to TRBJ1-1; 7 nucleotides line up with TRBD1. Germline loops: CDR1 LNHDA, CDR2 SQIVND (reference sequence). V gave up 6 bases and J gave up 5 bases; unmatched junction bases: 12. The CDR3 has 15 residues. DNA of the CDR3: TGTGCCAGTAGGAGTGCCACAGGGGCGGTAACTGAAGCTTTCTTT. This encodes CASRSATGAVTEAFF. Variable domain in full (rest from reference TRBV19 and TRBJ1-1): DGGITQSPKYLFRKEGQNVTLSCEQNLNHDAMYWYRQDPGQGLRLIYYSQIVNDFQKGDIAEGYSVSREKKESFPLTVTSAQKNPTAFYLCASRSATGAVTEAFFGQGTRLTVV.

This chain connects TRBV21-1 to TRBJ2-7; the listed D gene, TRBD1, was not tested against the DNA. TRBV21-1 is reported as a pseudogene. The CDR3 runs to 13 residues. The CDR3: CASTGTDYYEQYF. The CDR3 DNA sequence: TGTGCCAGCACGGGGACAGATTATTACGAGCAGTACTTC.

The V call is TRBV10-3, the J call TRBJ2-1, with TRBD2 matching over 11 bases. The V segment lost 7 bases and the J segment 12 bases; nucleotides outside the gene matches: 11. This CDR3 contains 14 residues. CDR1 is ENHRY, CDR2 SYGVKD, per germline. CDR3 in amino acids: CAINQGTSGGGQFF. Here the CDR3 DNA reads TGTGCCATCAACCAGGGAACTAGCGGGGGCGGGCAGTTCTTC.

The rearrangement links TRBV13 to TRBJ2-5; 15 bases align to TRBD2. The germline gives CDR1 PRHDT, CDR2 FYEKMQ (reference sequence). CDR3 length equals 16 residues. The V gene end was trimmed by 2 bases and the J gene end by 9 bases; junction bases not matched to a gene: 7. This CDR3 is CASSLRTSGGAEAQYF. The CDR3 coding sequence is TGTGCCAGCAGCTTAAGGACTAGCGGGGGGGCCGAGGCCCAGTACTTC.